The rows below give T cell receptor beta chains drawn from one sample of a study of blood T cell repertoires in COVID-19. Sequencing was performed with immunoSEQ multiplex PCR; in TCRdb, only in-frame clones are kept and a portion is missing. The sample records roughly 85,000 clones, roughly 90% being singletons. Sequencing was carried out using peripheral blood. Receptor source: a man aged 45 to 65 with active or convalescent COVID-19. Each CDR3 is given with its conserved first and last residue. The order of the fields is J gene, clone size, D gene, V gene, CDR3 DNA, CDR3 protein. D genes are given only for firm matches. Rows may omit the clone size; those that give it use once, few, many or a size class.

TRBJ1-5 | NA | NA | TRBV7-9 | TGTGCCAGCGCCTCGGGGGGGGTAGAGCCCCAGCATTTT | CASASGGVEPQHF
TRBJ1-3 | NA | NA | TRBV13 | TGTGCCAGCAGCTTGAGTGTCGGCTCTGGAAACACCATATATTTT | CASSLSVGSGNTIYF
TRBJ1-1 | NA | NA | TRBV25-1 | TGTGCCAGCAGTGAATCAGATCCGACCAGGCCTGAAGCTTTCTTT | CASSESDPTRPEAFF
TRBJ1-6 | NA | NA | TRBV3-1/TRBV3-2 | TGTGCCAGCAGCCAAGATGGTTTGAGCTCCTATAATTCACCCCTCCACTTT | CASSQDGLSSYNSPLHF
TRBJ2-1 | NA | NA | TRBV5-6 | TGTGCCAGCAGCTTGGAAGGGACCCCACCTCGGGGGGAGCAGTTCTTC | CASSLEGTPPRGEQFF
TRBJ2-3 | NA | NA | TRBV7-2 | TGTGCCAGCAGCTTAGCAGGGGCGACTAGCACAGATACGCAGTATTTT | CASSLAGATSTDTQYF
TRBJ2-3 | NA | TRBD2 | TRBV14 | TGTGCCAGCAGCGCGGGACTAGCCACAGATACGCAGTATTTT | CASSAGLATDTQYF
TRBJ1-2 | NA | TRBD1 | TRBV30 | TGTGCCTCGGGACAGGGGCACCTCTATGGCTACACCTTC | CASGQGHLYGYTF
TRBJ1-6 | NA | TRBD1 | TRBV4-2 | TGTGCCAGCAGCCCCCGGACAGGGGGCGGGAATTCACCCCTCCACTTT | CASSPRTGGGNSPLHF
TRBJ2-1 | NA | NA | TRBV24-1 | TGTGCCACCAGTGATTCTCTGGGCAGCCAAAGTTTCAATGAGCAGTTCTTC | CATSDSLGSQSFNEQFF
TRBJ1-1 | NA | TRBD1 | TRBV2 | TGTGCCAGCAGTGAACCACGGGACAGGGTGAACACTGAAGCTTTCTTT | CASSEPRDRVNTEAFF
TRBJ2-5 | NA | NA | TRBV5-6 | TGTGCCAGCAGTACAGGGATACGACAAGAGACCCAGTACTTC | CASSTGIRQETQYF
TRBJ2-5 | NA | NA | TRBV29-1 | TGCAGCGTTGAAAAGGCAGGGGTAGGAGAGACCCAGTACTTC | CSVEKAGVGETQYF
TRBJ1-6 | NA | NA | TRBV2 | TGTGCCAGCAGTGAAGGCCAGTATAATTCACCCCTCCACTTT | CASSEGQYNSPLHF
TRBJ2-4 | NA | TRBD1 | TRBV23-1 | TGCGCCAGCAGTCCGAATCACAGGGGCGGTTATCCATTAGCCAAAAACATTCAGTACTTC | CASSPNHRGGYPLAKNIQYF
TRBJ2-2 | NA | TRBD2 | TRBV5-4 | TGTGCCAACAGCCTGGATAGCGGGAGGGCCTTCGGGGAGCTGTTTTTT | CANSLDSGRAFGELFF
TRBJ1-1 | NA | NA | TRBV5-1 | TGCGCCAGCAGCTTGGATAGCAACACTGAAGCTTTCTTT | CASSLDSNTEAFF
TRBJ1-2 | NA | NA | TRBV18 | TGTGCCAGCTCATTGGCCGGGATCCAGCGGGGCTACACCTTC | CASSLAGIQRGYTF
TRBJ2-7 | NA | TRBD2 | TRBV7-9 | TGTGCCAGCAGCCCCACATTGGTAGCGGGAGGCTACGAGCAGTACTTC | CASSPTLVAGGYEQYF
TRBJ1-6 | NA | TRBD1 | TRBV5-1 | TGCGCCAGCAGCTTGGAGACAGGGTCTTCACCCCTCCACTTT | CASSLETGSSPLHF
TRBJ2-5 | NA | TRBD2 | TRBV5-4 | TGTGCCAGCAGCCCGGGGGGTCGGACGGTCCAGGAGACCCAGTACTTC | CASSPGGRTVQETQYF
TRBJ1-1 | NA | NA | TRBV5-1 | TGCGCCAGCAGCTTGAAGGGGGTACTACCATCGAACACTGAAGCTTTCTTT | CASSLKGVLPSNTEAFF
TRBJ2-2 | once | TRBD2 | TRBV4-1 | TGCGCCAGCAGCCAAGAACTCGGACTAGCTAATTATTGGGGGGAGCTGTTTTTT | CASSQELGLANYWGELFF
TRBJ2-5 | NA | NA | TRBV19 | TGTGCCACAAAACAGGAGTATATACAAGAGACCCAGTACTTC | CATKQEYIQETQYF
TRBJ1-3 | NA | NA | TRBV4-2 | TGTGCCAGCAGCGGAAGAGGGACGGGAGGGTTCGGAAACACCATATATTTT | CASSGRGTGGFGNTIYF
TRBJ1-1 | NA | TRBD1 | TRBV29-1 | TGCAGCGTTATGACAGGGGAAGCTTTCTTT | CSVMTGEAFF
TRBJ2-2 | NA | NA | TRBV9 | TGTGCCAGCAGCGTACCTGCCGGTATCGGGGAGCTGTTTTTT | CASSVPAGIGELFF
TRBJ1-5 | NA | TRBD1 | TRBV28 | TGTGCCAGCAGTTTATTTCCACAGGGGCAGCCCCAGCATTTT | CASSLFPQGQPQHF
TRBJ1-6 | once | NA | TRBV3-1/TRBV3-2 | TGTGCCAGCGCGCTGGAGGTTAATTCACCCCTCCACTTT | CASALEVNSPLHF
TRBJ2-2 | NA | TRBD1 | TRBV7-2 | TGTGCCAGCAGCTTTAAGACAGGGAGCTCAGGGGAGCTGTTTTTT | CASSFKTGSSGELFF
TRBJ1-4 | NA | NA | TRBV6-6 | TGTGCCACCACAGGGTCTAATGAAAAACTGTTTTTT | CATTGSNEKLFF
TRBJ1-3 | NA | TRBD1 | TRBV18 | TGTGCCAGCTCACCCGGGACAGCAAGATTTGGAAACACCATATATTTT | CASSPGTARFGNTIYF
TRBJ1-1 | NA | NA | TRBV9 | TGTGCCAGCAGCGTAGTCGACAGTAACACTGAAGCTTTCTTT | CASSVVDSNTEAFF
TRBJ2-7 | NA | TRBD2 | TRBV4-2 | TGTGCCAGCAGCCAAGATTCGGTAGCGGGAAGAACCTACGAGCAGTACTTC | CASSQDSVAGRTYEQYF
TRBJ2-7 | NA | TRBD2 | TRBV6-5 | TGTGCCAGCAGATCTAGCGGGGGGGCCAACGAGCAGTACTTC | CASRSSGGANEQYF
TRBJ2-7 | NA | TRBD1 | TRBV28 | TGTGCCAGCAGTTTAGGCACAGGGGCATCCTACGAGCAGTACTTC | CASSLGTGASYEQYF
TRBJ2-1 | NA | TRBD1 | TRBV5-1 | TGCGCCAGCAGCGCCACCGGGACAGGGGGGGCTGAGCAGTTCTTC | CASSATGTGGAEQFF
TRBJ2-7 | NA | NA | TRBV18 | TGTGCCAGCTCACCAAGCGTAGCAGACGAGCAGTACTTC | CASSPSVADEQYF
TRBJ2-7 | few | NA | TRBV11-3 | TGTGCCAGCAGCTTAATGGGGAGAGACGAGCAGTACTTC | CASSLMGRDEQYF
TRBJ2-5 | NA | TRBD1 | TRBV7-2 | TGTGCCAGCAGCGAGTTTCCGGGGACAGAAGCATCGCAAGAGACCCAGTACTTC | CASSEFPGTEASQETQYF
TRBJ1-5 | NA | TRBD1 | TRBV6-8 | TGTGCCAGCAGTTACTCCCGGGACAGGGTTATTGGCAATCAGCCCCAGCATTTT | CASSYSRDRVIGNQPQHF
TRBJ2-7 | NA | TRBD1 | TRBV29-1 | TGCAGCGTTAGGACAGGGGTCTCCTACGAGCAGTACTTC | CSVRTGVSYEQYF
TRBJ2-5 | NA | TRBD2 | TRBV19 | TGTGCCAGTAGTATAGCCGCGACTAGCGGGCAAGAGACCCAGTACTTC | CASSIAATSGQETQYF
TRBJ2-7 | NA | TRBD2 | TRBV5-1 | TGCGCCAGCAGCGACAGAACCGGGGGGGTCTACGAGCAGTACTTC | CASSDRTGGVYEQYF
TRBJ2-7 | few | TRBD2 | TRBV2 | TGTGCCAGCAGACGGGACTACCAAACATCCTACGAGCAGTACTTC | CASRRDYQTSYEQYF
TRBJ2-1 | few | NA | TRBV1 | TGCACCAGCGGGACAGGGGCCGATGAGCAGTTCTTC | CTSGTGADEQFF